The rows below give T cell receptor beta chains drawn from one sample of a study of T cells in Graves' hyperthyroidism and ophthalmopathy. TCRdb re-analysed the multiplex PCR reads in MiXCR, keeping a single row per CDR3 protein. The table has around 700,000 distinct CDR3 sequences, around 20% seen once. The sample was blood. All receptors come from a woman aged 45 to 65 with Graves' hyperthyroidism that later progressed to Graves' ophthalmopathy. Both conserved end residues are part of each CDR3. Each record gives: D gene, J gene, clone size, V gene, CDR3 protein, CDR3 DNA. D genes are given only for firm matches. Not all rows give a size; the values are once, few, many and, for expanded clones, a class.

.,TRBJ2-7,many,TRBV5-1,CASSTASPTGGPHSTYEQYF,TGCGCCAGCAGCACGGCCTCCCCCACCGGGGGGCCACACTCAACCTACGAGCAGTACTTC
.,TRBJ2-7,many,TRBV12-3/TRBV12-4,CASSFGDILPEQYF,TGTGCCAGCAGTTTTGGGGACATCCTGCCGGAGCAGTACTTC
TRBD2,TRBJ2-1,.,TRBV28,CASSWGTSGRNYNEQFF,TGTGCCAGCAGTTGGGGGACTAGCGGGAGGAATTACAATGAGCAGTTCTTC
TRBD1,TRBJ1-3,few,TRBV20-1,CSARRGQTSGNTIYF,TGCAGTGCTAGACGGGGACAGACCTCTGGAAACACCATATATTTT
.,TRBJ1-1,few,TRBV9,CASSLSGQANTEAFF,TGTGCCAGCAGCCTTAGTGGGCAGGCGAACACTGAAGCTTTCTTT
TRBD2,TRBJ2-5,.,TRBV20-1,CSARRTSGGRETQYF,TGCAGTGCTAGACGGACTAGCGGGGGCAGGGAGACCCAGTACTTC
TRBD1,TRBJ1-4,few,TRBV18,CASSFGQGREEKLFF,TGTGCCAGCTCCTTCGGACAGGGGAGGGAAGAAAAACTGTTTTTT
.,TRBJ2-5,.,TRBV5-1,CASRKVAEETQYF,TGCGCCAGCAGGAAGGTGGCGGAAGAGACCCAGTACTTC
.,TRBJ2-2,.,TRBV6-1,CASRPFVSGTGELFF,TGTGCCAGCAGACCTTTCGTGAGCGGCACCGGGGAGCTGTTTTTT
.,TRBJ2-1,.,TRBV4-1,CASVDRSYNEQFF,TGCGCCAGCGTCGACCGGTCCTACAATGAGCAGTTCTTC
.,TRBJ2-2,.,TRBV7-2,CASNPRASGTGELFF,TGTGCCAGCAACCCCCGGGCGTCAGGGACCGGGGAGCTGTTTTTT
.,TRBJ2-7,many,TRBV12-5,CASAKGPIYEQYF,TGTGCTAGTGCCAAAGGACCCATCTACGAGCAGTACTTC
.,TRBJ1-1,many,TRBV13,CASSTGGVNTEAFF,TGTGCCAGCAGCACCGGGGGGGTGAACACTGAAGCTTTCTTT
TRBD1,TRBJ2-7,.,TRBV5-1,CASSFPGQGYTEQYF,TGCGCCAGCAGCTTTCCGGGACAGGGTTATACGGAGCAGTACTTC
.,TRBJ2-5,.,TRBV4-1,CASSPGRPMGETQYF,TGCGCCAGCAGCCCCGGACGACCGATGGGGGAGACCCAGTACTTC
.,TRBJ2-2,many,TRBV2,CASSDGTSTAGRTGELFF,TGTGCCAGCAGTGATGGGACTTCCACCGCGGGGCGGACCGGGGAGCTGTTTTTT